Sequencing of this T cell receptor (beta chain) was carried out in a study of OX40 agonist ivuxolimab in advanced cancers. Turning to the overall study: Ivuxolimab was a fully human IgG2 agonistic monoclonal antibody targeting the costimulatory receptor OX40 (CD134). Intravenous ivuxolimab was administered to patients every 2 weeks at six dose levels: 0.01, 0.1, 0.3, 1.5, 3 and 10 mg/kg. Of the 50 or so patients in dose escalation, about 20 had hepatocellular carcinoma, some 15 had melanoma, 9 had renal cell carcinoma and 9 had head and neck cancer. In the dose-escalation cohort, more than 75% of patients were male, and the mean age was approximately 60 years, with a range of about 20 to 90. Prior anti-PD-1, anti-PD-L1 or anti-CTLA-4 therapy was permitted, and 30% to 45% of dose-escalation patients had received checkpoint inhibitors. Partial responses occurred in three dose-escalation patients, of whom one had hepatocellular carcinoma and two had cutaneous melanoma. Peripheral TCRbeta sequencing aimed to test whether ivuxolimab altered TCR sequence diversity and caused clonal T-cell expansion. The monotherapy dose-escalation portion (N ≈ 57 patients) of the phase I ivuxolimab trial is reported in the paper.

For sequencing of the TCRbeta CDR3 region, genomic DNA was extracted from the sorted cells. The immunoSEQ Assay was used to sequence the TCRbeta CDR3 regions. The table was pulled from immuneACCESS by TCRdb, which kept in-frame rearrangements only. Such tables lose some clones; where checked, under half of the loss comes from unresolved V genes, and the rest has no known cause. Counted in this sample were just under 75,000 clones; 75% to 95% of them appeared once. The ten largest clones take up roughly 0.5% of the sample. Taken from cysteine to phenylalanine, the CDR3 has 14 residues. Just CDR3 DNA is preserved here, 42 bases in frame from base 1. The germline V gene (reference sequence) yields SEHNR for CDR1 and FQNEAQ for CDR2. Trimming removed 5 bases from V and 3 bases from J; the gene matches leave 4 bases unexplained. Patients with autoimmune disease history or receiving systemic immunosuppression were excluded from the trial. Peripheral blood for TCR sequencing was collected from all dose cohorts at baseline, on cycle 4 day 1, and on cycle 7 day 1. The samples were drawn from a first-in-human, open-label, multicenter phase I dose-escalation trial of ivuxolimab. The trial enrolled adults with locally advanced or metastatic head and neck squamous cell, hepatocellular, melanoma or renal cell carcinoma. Before TCR sequencing, CD4+ T cells and CD8+ T cells were sorted from peripheral blood as separate populations.

A word on this clone: Its cognate antigen has yet to be identified. No base quality values were provided; no much bigger clone lies one nucleotide off.

Study-wide findings and limitations: At doses of 0.1 to 3.0 mg/kg, clonal expansion of both CD4+ and CD8+ T cells in blood was seen between baseline and week 6. After ivuxolimab, CD8+ T cells had more expanded clones than CD4+ T cells on average. Low levels of normalized T-cell clonal expansion were also shown by some nonresponding patients. Partial responders in the 0.1-3.0 mg/kg groups had among the lowest normalized peripheral clonal expansion, especially among CD8+ T cells. The antigen specificity of the peripheral T cells that underwent clonal expansion was not determined.

The chain is made from TRBV7-9 and TRBJ1-5, with TRBD1 matching 7 junction bases. The sample was CD4+ or CD8+ T cells sorted from blood, taken in a trial of the OX40 agonist ivuxolimab. The receptor comes from an adult with an advanced solid tumor such as melanoma, head and neck, liver or kidney cancer. The nucleotide sequence is TGTGCCAGCAGCCAGGGGGTGATCAATCAGCCCCAGCATTTT. Its protein is CASSQGVINQPQHF.